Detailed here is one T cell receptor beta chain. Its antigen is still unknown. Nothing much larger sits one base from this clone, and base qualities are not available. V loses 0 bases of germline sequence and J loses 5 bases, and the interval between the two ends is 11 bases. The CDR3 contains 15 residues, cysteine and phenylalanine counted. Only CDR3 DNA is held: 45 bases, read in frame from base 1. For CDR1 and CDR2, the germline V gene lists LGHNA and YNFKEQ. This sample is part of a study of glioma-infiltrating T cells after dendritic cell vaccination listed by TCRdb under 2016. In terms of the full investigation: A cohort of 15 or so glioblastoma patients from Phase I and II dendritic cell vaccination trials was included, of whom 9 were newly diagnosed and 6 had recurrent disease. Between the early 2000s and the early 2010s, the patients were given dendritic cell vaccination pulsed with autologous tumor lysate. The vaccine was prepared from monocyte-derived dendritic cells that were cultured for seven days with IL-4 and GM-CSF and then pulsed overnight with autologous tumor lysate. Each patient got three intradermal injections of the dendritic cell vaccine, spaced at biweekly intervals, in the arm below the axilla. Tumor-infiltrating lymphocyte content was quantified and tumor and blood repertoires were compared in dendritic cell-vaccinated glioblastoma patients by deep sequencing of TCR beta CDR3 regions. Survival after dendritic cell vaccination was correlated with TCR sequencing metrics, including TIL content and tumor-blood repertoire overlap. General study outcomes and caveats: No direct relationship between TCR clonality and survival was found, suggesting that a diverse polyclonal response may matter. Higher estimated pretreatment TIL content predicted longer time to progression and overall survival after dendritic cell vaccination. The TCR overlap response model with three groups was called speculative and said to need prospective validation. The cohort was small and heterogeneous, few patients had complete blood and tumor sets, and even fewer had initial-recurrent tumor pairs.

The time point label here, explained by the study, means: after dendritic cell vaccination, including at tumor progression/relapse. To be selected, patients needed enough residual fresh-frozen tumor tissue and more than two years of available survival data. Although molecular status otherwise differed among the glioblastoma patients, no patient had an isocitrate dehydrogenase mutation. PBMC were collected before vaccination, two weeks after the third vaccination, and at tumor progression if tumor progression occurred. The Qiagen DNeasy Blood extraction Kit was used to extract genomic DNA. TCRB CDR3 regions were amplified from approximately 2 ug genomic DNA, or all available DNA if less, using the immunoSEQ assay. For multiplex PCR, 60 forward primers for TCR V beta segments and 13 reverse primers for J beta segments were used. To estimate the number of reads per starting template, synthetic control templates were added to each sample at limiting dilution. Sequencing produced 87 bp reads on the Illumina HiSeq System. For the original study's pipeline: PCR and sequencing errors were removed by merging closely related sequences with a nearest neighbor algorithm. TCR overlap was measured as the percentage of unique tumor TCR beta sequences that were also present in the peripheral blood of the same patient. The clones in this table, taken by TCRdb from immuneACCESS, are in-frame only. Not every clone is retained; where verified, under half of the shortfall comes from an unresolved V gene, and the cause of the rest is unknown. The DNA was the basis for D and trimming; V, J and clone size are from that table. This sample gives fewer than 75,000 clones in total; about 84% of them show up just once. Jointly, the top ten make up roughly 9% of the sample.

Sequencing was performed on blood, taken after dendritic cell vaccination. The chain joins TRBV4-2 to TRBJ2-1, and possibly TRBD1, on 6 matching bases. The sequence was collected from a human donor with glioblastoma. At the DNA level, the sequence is TGTGCCAGCAGCCAAGAACTAGGGGGACACAATGAGCAGTTCTTC. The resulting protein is CASSQELGGHNEQFF.